The 29 T cell receptor beta chains given below trace back to one sample, sequenced in a study of glioma-infiltrating T cells after dendritic cell vaccination (dated by TCRdb to the mid-2010s). Library generation was performed with the immunoSEQ multiplex PCR assay. Drawn from immuneACCESS, this table holds only the in-frame rearrangements with V and J called that TCRdb kept. Clones are partly lost; checked studies trace under half to an unresolved V gene and leave the rest unexplained. This sample has tens of thousands of clones in its table, and roughly 84% of those were observed once. In total, the top ten clones hold roughly 8.5% of the sample. The meaning of the sample's time point label: after dendritic cell vaccination, including at tumor progression/relapse. This sample comprised blood, obtained after dendritic cell vaccination. Receptors originate from a human donor with glioblastoma.

The rearrangement uses TRBV25-1 and TRBJ2-7, with D perhaps matching TRBD2 (6 bases). There are 14 residues in the CDR3. The germline gives CDR1 MGHDK, CDR2 SYGVNS. V was pared by 8 bases and J by 6 bases, with 20 bases between. CDR3 protein: CASSTAGPLGEQYF. The CDR3 nucleotides are TGTGCCAGCTCAACAGCGGGCCCCTTAGGCGAGCAGTACTTC.

This clone was seen a handful of times. The V and J genes are TRBV7-2 and TRBJ1-5, with TRBD1 matching 7 bases. The CDR3 runs to 15 residues. V lost 2 bases and J lost 6; bases outside the gene matches: 7. Per the germline V gene, CDR1 is SGHTA and CDR2 is FQGNSA. Here the CDR3 reads CASSLTGDVGQPQHF. The CDR3, as DNA: TGTGCCAGCAGCTTAACAGGGGATGTTGGTCAGCCCCAGCATTTT.

This clone was recorded once. The chain links TRBV25-1 to TRBJ2-2; D gene uncertain. Germline lookup yields CDR1 MGHDK and CDR2 SYGVNS. V lost 2 bases and J lost 3, with 4 bases in between. The CDR3 covers 13 residues. This chain's CDR3 is CASSETDTGELFF. The CDR3 DNA is TGTGCCAGCAGTGAAACGGACACCGGGGAGCTGTTTTTT.

This clone was seen once. This sequence joins TRBV14 and TRBJ2-7; D might be TRBD2 (5 bases). The CDR3 has 15 residues. V shed 6 bases and J shed 6 bases, with 21 bases lying between them. Germline CDR1 reads SGHDN; CDR2 reads FVKESK. The DNA of the CDR3 is TGTGCCAGCAGTTACTCAGCTGGGAGAAGATTCGAGCAGTACTTC. Residues: CASSYSAGRRFEQYF.

V gene TRBV28 combines with J gene TRBJ2-3, with 7 bases lining up with TRBD2. V trimming: 2 bases; J trimming: 14 bases; junction bases outside the gene matches: 4. Germline V gene sequence: CDR1 MDHEN, CDR2 SYDVKM. The CDR3 has 11 residues. DNA of the CDR3: TGTGCCAGCAGTTTAAAACTAGCGAGGTATTTT. It yields the protein CASSLKLARYF.

This sequence joins TRBV9 and TRBJ1-3, with no clear D. CDR1 is SGDLS and CDR2 is YYNGEE in the germline V gene. This CDR3 region has 13 residues. V dropped 2 bases and J dropped 2 bases, with 5 bases sitting between them. The CDR3 region is CASSVYAGNTIYF. CDR3 nucleotide sequence: TGTGCCAGCAGCGTCTACGCTGGAAACACCATATATTTT. The variable domain in full, with the rest retrieved from reference TRBV9 and TRBJ1-3, is DSGVTQTPKHLITATGQRVTLRCSPRSGDLSVYWYQQSLDQGLQFLIQYYNGEERAKGNILERFSAQQFPDLHSELNLSSLELGDSALYFCASSVYAGNTIYFGEGSWLTVV.

This clone was recorded only once. This chain links TRBV19 with TRBJ1-1; 8 nucleotides line up with TRBD1. Germline V gene lookup returns CDR1 LNHDA and CDR2 SQIVND (reference sequence). The CDR3 has 15 amino acids. The V and J ends lost 3 bases and 0 bases, in that order; junction bases with no gene match: 3. CDR3 in amino acids: CASSMDRAVNTEAFF. The CDR3 DNA is TGTGCCAGTAGTATGGACAGGGCCGTGAACACTGAAGCTTTCTTT.

This chain uses TRBV5-1 with TRBJ1-5; 8 positions agree with TRBD1. There are 14 residues in the CDR3. With 5 bases clipped from V and 5 bases from J, the junction kept 6 bases outside the gene matches. CDR1 and CDR2 (germline): SGHRS, YFSETQ. The CDR3 spells CASRLTGADQPQHF. The CDR3 DNA sequence: TGCGCCAGCAGACTGACAGGGGCCGATCAGCCCCAGCATTTT. The variable domain in full, completed from reference TRBV5-1 and TRBJ1-5, reads KAGVTQTPRYLIKTRGQQVTLSCSPISGHRSVSWYQQTPGQGLQFLFEYFSETQRNKGNFPGRFSGRQFSNSRSEMNVSTLELGDSALYLCASRLTGADQPQHFGDGTRLSIL.

The gene calls are TRBV2 and TRBJ2-5; 7 bases are shared with TRBD2. Per germline, CDR1 SNHLY and CDR2 FYNNEI. The V gene end was trimmed by 6 bases and the J gene end by 5 bases; junction bases not matched to a gene: 6. This CDR3 comprises 13 residues. CDR3 residues: CASSRGDGETQYF. The DNA of the CDR3 is TGTGCCAGCAGCCGGGGGGACGGGGAGACCCAGTACTTC.

V and J are TRBV6-5 and TRBJ1-6; D might be TRBD1 (5 bases). The CDR3 length is 12 residues. V was cut by 5 bases and J by 13 bases, with 12 bases left in between. The V gene's germline CDR1 is MNHEY and CDR2 SVGAGI. CDR3 sequence: CASSNVGHPLHF. The CDR3 region has the DNA TGTGCCAGCAGTAACGTGGGGCACCCCCTCCACTTT.

This rearrangement joins TRBV6-5 to TRBJ1-2, with D hard to call. The CDR3 runs to 14 residues. Per the germline V gene, CDR1 is MNHEY and CDR2 is SVGAGI. V lost 5 bases and J 8 bases, leaving 18 bases between the germline ends. In DNA, the CDR3 is TGTGCCAGCAGTGAATTATACCCCGAACGGGGCTACACCTTC. Its translation is CASSELYPERGYTF.

The V call is TRBV15, the J call TRBJ1-2; 7 bases line up with TRBD1. The germline V gene has CDR1 LNHNV and CDR2 YYDKDF (reference sequence). This CDR3 is built from 16 residues. J was trimmed by 0 bases and V by 4 bases; bases with no gene match: 8. Here the CDR3 reads CATSTWGDSSNYGYTF. CDR3 DNA sequence: TGTGCCACCAGCACCTGGGGGGACAGTTCTAACTATGGCTACACCTTC.

This chain links TRBV19 with TRBJ2-7, with TRBD2 matching over 8 bases. The CDR3 loop spans 17 amino acids. Germline-derived CDR1 and CDR2 are LNHDA and SQIVND (reference sequence). Trimming cost V 8 bases and J 2 bases; bases outside gene matches: 17. This chain's CDR3 is CASALGGHGGLAYEQYF. Written as DNA, the CDR3 is TGTGCCAGTGCCCTAGGAGGTCACGGGGGACTAGCCTACGAGCAGTACTTC.

This clone was counted a single time. The CDR3 spells CASSWGGRYAEAFF. The CDR3 DNA reads as TGTGCCAGCAGCTGGGGCGGAAGGTACGCTGAAGCTTTCTTT. The J gene is TRBJ1-1, the V gene TRBV5-5; a weak D match, TRBD1 (5 bases). Per germline, CDR1 SGHKS and CDR2 YYEKEE (reference sequence). Trimming cost V 3 bases and J 6 bases, with 15 bases left between them. The CDR3 is 14 amino acids.

The rearrangement links TRBV11-3 to TRBJ2-2, with a weak D call TRBD1 (6 bases). The germline gives CDR1 SGHNT, CDR2 YENEEA. Deletions cut 2 bases from V and 1 base from J, with 11 bases between. The CDR3 sequence is 16 residues long. The CDR3 sequence is CASSLRYRENTGELFF. In DNA, the CDR3 is TGTGCCAGCAGCTTAAGGTACAGGGAGAACACCGGGGAGCTGTTTTTT.

The V call is TRBV4-2, the J call TRBJ2-5; 9 bases match TRBD2. The V segment lost 3 bases and the J segment 4 bases; nucleotides outside the gene matches: 12. CDR3 length: 17 amino acids. Germline V gene lookup returns CDR1 LGHNA and CDR2 YNFKEQ. This chain's CDR3 is CASSQIPTSGHGETQYF. CDR3 coding DNA: TGTGCCAGCAGCCAGATCCCGACTAGCGGACACGGAGAGACCCAGTACTTC.

This sequence joins TRBV6-4 and TRBJ1-2; TRBD1 matches at 7 bases. Germline V CDR1 and CDR2: MRHNA, SNTAGT. CDR3 length: 13 residues. V lost 6 bases, J lost 3 bases, and 4 bases stayed unmatched. For the CDR3, the DNA is TGTGCCAGCAGCGAAACAGGGGACTATGGCTACACCTTC. Its translation is CASSETGDYGYTF.

This clone was seen a handful of times. The genes are TRBV6-1 and TRBJ2-3; no clear D gene. This CDR3 contains 13 residues. The V gene lost 1 base and the J gene lost 2 bases, with 4 bases spanning the gap. Germline V gene sequence: CDR1 MNHNS, CDR2 SASEGT. The CDR3 coding sequence is TGTGCCAGCAGTGAAGTCTTCACAGATACGCAGTATTTT. Amino acid sequence: CASSEVFTDTQYF.

This chain connects TRBV15 to TRBJ2-7; 7 nucleotides align to TRBD1. J was trimmed by 2 bases and V by 3 bases; bases with no gene match: 1. The CDR3 is 13 residues long. Per the germline V gene, CDR1 is LNHNV and CDR2 is YYDKDF (reference sequence). In DNA form, the CDR3 reads TGTGCCACCAGCAGGGACAGGACCTACGAGCAGTACTTC. This translates into CATSRDRTYEQYF.

The chain employs TRBV5-4 and TRBJ1-4, with D possibly TRBD1 on 5 matching bases. This CDR3 comprises 13 residues. Deletions cut 2 bases from V and 8 bases from J, with 10 bases between. Looked up from germline, CDR1 is SGHNT and CDR2 is YYREEE (reference sequence). As DNA, the CDR3 is TGTGCCAGCAGCTTCCAGGGCCGGGAAAAACTGTTTTTT. It codes for CASSFQGREKLFF.

The V call is TRBV12-5, the J call TRBJ2-7; D is undetermined. The germline V gene encodes CDR1 LGHNT and CDR2 FRNRAP. The CDR3 consists of 13 residues. Trimming took 3 bases from V and 0 from J, leaving 6 bases between them. Here the CDR3 reads CASGLAPSYEQYF. In DNA, the CDR3 is TGTGCTAGTGGTTTAGCCCCCTCCTACGAGCAGTACTTC. Based on the CDR3 plus reference TRBV12-5 and TRBJ2-7, the full variable domain is DARVTQTPRHKVTEMGQEVTMRCQPILGHNTVFWYRQTMMQGLELLAYFRNRAPLDDSGMPKDRFSAEMPDATLATLKIQPSEPRDSAVYFCASGLAPSYEQYFGPGTRLTVT.

This clone has only a few counts. The gene calls are TRBV5-1 and TRBJ2-5; 16 nucleotides align to TRBD2. V lost 4 bases and J lost 5; bases outside the gene matches: 5. The CDR3 is 16 residues long. Germline CDR1 and CDR2: SGHRS and YFSETQ. The chain's CDR3 is CASSPGLAGGTETQYF. CDR3 coding DNA: TGCGCCAGCAGCCCGGGACTAGCGGGGGGGACGGAGACCCAGTACTTC.

The CDR3 nucleotides read TGTGCCAGCAGCCCTCCAGGGGGCCCCTACAATGAGCAGTTCTTC. This encodes CASSPPGGPYNEQFF. J is TRBJ2-1 and V is TRBV7-9; the match to TRBD1 covers 8 bases. J gave up 2 bases and V 5 bases, and 5 bases lay outside the gene matches. Germline CDR1 and CDR2: SEHNR and FQNEAQ (reference sequence). The CDR3 is 15 amino acids. The whole variable domain, filled in from reference TRBV7-9 and TRBJ2-1, reads DTGVSQNPRHKITKRGQNVTFRCDPISEHNRLYWYRQTLGQGPEFLTYFQNEAQLEKSRLLSDRFSAERPKGSFSTLEIQRTEQGDSAMYLCASSPPGGPYNEQFFGPGTRLTVL.

The chain is built from TRBV6-4 and TRBJ2-3; D might be TRBD1 (7 bases). The CDR3 length is 14 residues. V dropped 4 bases and J dropped 3 bases, with 11 bases sitting between them. Germline V lookup: CDR1 MRHNA, CDR2 SNTAGT. CDR3 DNA sequence: TGTGCCAGCAGTGTGGCAGGGGGGACAGATACGCAGTATTTT. Translating it yields CASSVAGGTDTQYF.

V usage is TRBV6-1 and J usage is TRBJ1-2, with TRBD1 matching 9 bases. V shed 8 bases and J 5 bases; nucleotides not matched to a gene: 9. Germline V gives CDR1 MNHNS, CDR2 SASEGT. The length of the CDR3 is 14 residues. The CDR3, as DNA: TGTGCCAGCGCCCGACAGGGGGGTGGGTATGGCTACACCTTC. The encoded protein is CASARQGGGYGYTF.

This CDR3 reads CASSLTENYGYTF. The CDR3 DNA sequence: TGTGCCAGCAGTTTGACAGAGAACTATGGCTACACCTTC. The V call is TRBV2, the J call TRBJ1-2, with D maybe TRBD1 (5 bases). From germline, CDR1 is SNHLY and CDR2 FYNNEI. The V gene lost 5 bases and the J gene lost 2 bases, with 9 bases spanning the gap. The CDR3 sequence is 13 residues long.

This rearrangement joins TRBV11-2 to TRBJ2-7; 9 positions agree with TRBD1. The ends lost 1 base at V and 1 base at J; junction bases unmatched: 2. Germline lookup yields CDR1 SGHAT and CDR2 FQNNGV. This CDR3 is built from 15 residues. The CDR3 loop is CASSLGTGASYEQYF. CDR3 DNA: TGTGCCAGCAGCTTAGGGACAGGGGCTTCCTACGAGCAGTACTTC.

The V call is TRBV5-1, the J call TRBJ2-5; D is ambiguous. The last part of the DNA fits TRBJ2-7 better; the J call may be wrong. The CDR3 is 15 residues long. The germline CDR1 and CDR2 sequences are SGHRS and YFSETQ. This chain's CDR3 is CASSLGSEIVYEQYF. CDR3 nucleotides: TGCGCCAGCAGCTTGGGTTCGGAGATAGTCTACGAGCAGTACTTC.

The gene calls are TRBV12-2 and TRBJ2-5; no DNA check was done on the table's D call, TRBD2. The DNA matches TRBJ2-7 better at its end, which makes the J call doubtful. TRBV12-2 is listed as a pseudogene. The length of the CDR3 is 14 residues. CDR3 amino acids: CASRNHGLSYEQYF. The DNA of the CDR3 is TGTGCAAGTCGCAACCATGGACTCTCCTACGAGCAGTACTTC.